This is a list of T cell receptor beta chains from one sample in a study of blood T cell repertoires in COVID-19. Profiling relied on immunoSEQ multiplex PCR, and the TCRdb table lists in-frame clones only, not all of them. The sample includes roughly 340,000 clones, 90% to 95% of them seen just once. The material sequenced was peripheral blood. The receptors come from a woman under 30 who had recovered from COVID-19. Both conserved end residues are part of each CDR3. A D gene is named only where the DNA matches it firmly. For some rows the clone size is stated as once, few or many, or as a class when expanded; others skip it.

-	TRBD1	TRBV27	14	TRBJ1-2	TGTGCCAGCAGTCTGATACAGGGGGCAAGCGGCTACACCTTC	CASSLIQGASGYTF
-	-	TRBV4-3	15	TRBJ1-1	TGCGCCAGCAGCGGATCGACAGACTCGATCACTGAAGCTTTCTTT	CASSGSTDSITEAFF
-	TRBD1	TRBV6-6	14	TRBJ1-4	TGTGCCAGCAGACCCGGCCAGGGGGGTGAAAAACTGTTTTTT	CASRPGQGGEKLFF
-	-	TRBV5-4	15	TRBJ2-1	TGTGCCAGCAGCTCCATCGGGGAGCCCCAATGGGAGCAGTTCTTC	CASSSIGEPQWEQFF
-	TRBD2	TRBV5-1	15	TRBJ2-1	TGCGCCAGCAGCTCCAGCGGGAGCTCCTACAATGAGCAGTTCTTC	CASSSSGSSYNEQFF
few	TRBD1	TRBV29-1	15	TRBJ1-2	TGCAGCTCCGCGACAGGGTGGGGATCCTCGGGAGGCTACACCTTC	CSSATGWGSSGGYTF
-	-	TRBV6-5	16	TRBJ2-2	TGTGCCAGCAGTTACCGCGGCAGGGGGGTTGCCGGGGAGCTGTTTTTT	CASSYRGRGVAGELFF
once	TRBD2	TRBV9	14	TRBJ2-1	TGTGCCAGCAGCGTAGAAGGCGGGAGAAATGAGCAGTTCTTC	CASSVEGGRNEQFF
-	-	TRBV5-6	16	TRBJ1-1	TGTGCCAGCAGCTTGGTAGGACAGCTTATGAACACTGAAGCTTTCTTT	CASSLVGQLMNTEAFF
-	TRBD1	TRBV7-9	14	TRBJ1-1	TGTGCCAGCAGCCTCGGACAGGGGGTATCTGAAGCTTTCTTT	CASSLGQGVSEAFF
-	-	TRBV19	13	TRBJ2-2	TGTGCCAGTAGTTGGAGGAACACCGGGGAGCTGTTTTTT	CASSWRNTGELFF
-	-	TRBV27	12	TRBJ2-1	TGTGCCAGCAGTTCCCCCAGGGGACTACCGTTCTTC	CASSSPRGLPFF
-	TRBD1	TRBV19	15	TRBJ1-1	TGTGCCAGTAGTCAAGGGGGCGCAAGGAACACTGAAGCTTTCTTT	CASSQGGARNTEAFF
-	-	TRBV7-9	13	TRBJ2-1	TGTGCCAGCAGCCACGGACAGTACAATGAGCAGTTCTTC	CASSHGQYNEQFF
-	-	TRBV19	14	TRBJ1-2	TGTGCCAGTAGTTTGTACAGGATAAACTATGGCTACACCTTC	CASSLYRINYGYTF
-	-	TRBV30	13	TRBJ1-2	TGTGCCCTGGATGTCCGGGGTAGGTCTGGCTACACCTTC	CALDVRGRSGYTF
once	-	TRBV18	14	TRBJ2-3	TGTGCCAGCTCACCGTACAGGGAAGCGGATACGCAGTATTTT	CASSPYREADTQYF
-	-	TRBV25-1	12	TRBJ1-3	TGTGCCAGCACGGGCTCTGGAAACACCATATATTTT	CASTGSGNTIYF
-	-	TRBV5-1	13	TRBJ1-4	TGCGCCAGCAGCTTGGTCAGTCCTGAAAAACTGTTTTTT	CASSLVSPEKLFF
few	TRBD2	TRBV28	14	TRBJ2-5	TGTGCCAGCACACAAGGCCCCGGGAGGGAGACCCAGTACTTC	CASTQGPGRETQYF
-	TRBD1	TRBV7-6	17	TRBJ2-5	TGTGCCAGCAGCTTCCGGACAGGGGGATTGGAACAAGAGACCCAGTACTTC	CASSFRTGGLEQETQYF
-	TRBD1	TRBV4-3	15	TRBJ2-3	TGCGCCAGCAGCGAGACAGGGGCCGGCACAGATACGCAGTATTTT	CASSETGAGTDTQYF
-	TRBD2	TRBV15	16	TRBJ2-3	TGTGCCACCAGCAGAGATGGGGACTACCGCACAGATACGCAGTATTTT	CATSRDGDYRTDTQYF
-	TRBD1	TRBV9	13	TRBJ1-2	TGTGCCAGCAGCGACGACAGGGAGGTCGGCTACACCTTC	CASSDDREVGYTF
-	-	TRBV7-2	14	TRBJ2-5	TGTGCCAGCAGCCCCGGGGTCCGGCGAGAGACCCAGTACTTC	CASSPGVRRETQYF